Following are 14 T cell receptor beta chains from one sample sequenced in a study of response to subunit inactivated influenza vaccine. In TCRdb, the RT-PCR reads were re-called with MiXCR into one record per CDR3 protein. Of 400,000 to 650,000 distinct CDR3 sequences listed, 7.2% are singletons. The source was PBMCs from blood, collected 23 to 25 months after vaccination. These receptors were obtained from a man aged 50 to 75 who received an inactivated influenza vaccine.

This clonotype was seen only a few times. This chain connects TRBV19 to TRBJ2-1; 8 bases map to TRBD2. CDR1 LNHDA and CDR2 SQIVND come from the germline V gene (reference sequence). This CDR3 spans 14 amino acids. Trimming took 9 bases from V and 3 from J; bases not matched to a gene: 7. DNA for the CDR3: TGTGCCAGCAAACGGGGGGGCGGCTACAATGAGCAGTTCTTC. Amino acid sequence: CASKRGGGYNEQFF.

For this clonotype: The junction differs from germline at one of its ends, possibly a read error. The chain combines TRBV29-1 with TRBJ2-6; the match to TRBD2 covers 7 bases. Germline V gene lookup returns CDR1 SQVTM and CDR2 ANQGSEA. This CDR3 has 17 residues. The CDR3 DNA sequence: TGCAGCGCTCCTATTGGGGGGACTACTTCTGGTGCCAACGTCCTGACTTTC. Residues: CSAPIGGTTSGANVLTF.

The J gene is TRBJ2-3, the V gene TRBV28, with D uncertain. The V and J ends lost 1 base and 3 bases respectively, with 14 bases between them. Germline CDR1 and CDR2: MDHEN and SYDVKM. The CDR3 length is 16 residues. CDR3 bases: TGTGCCAGCAGTTTATTTCCCGGAAGTGGGACAGATACGCAGTATTTT. Amino acids: CASSLFPGSGTDTQYF.

Many counts were recorded for this clonotype. The chain joins TRBV9 to TRBJ1-2; tentative D call: TRBD1 (5 bases). Trimming left V 1 base short and J 6 bases short, with 16 bases between. This CDR3 spans 15 amino acids. The V gene's germline CDR1 is SGDLS and CDR2 YYNGEE. DNA of the CDR3: TGTGCCAGCAGCGTATCCAGGGCCCAATTCCATGGCTACACCTTC. Protein sequence: CASSVSRAQFHGYTF.

This clonotype appeared a few times. The chain carries TRBV4-3 and TRBJ2-7, with D perhaps TRBD1 (6 bases). The CDR3 loop spans 19 amino acids. V was shortened by 1 base and J by 0 bases, with 22 bases between the two germline ends. CDR1 is LGHNA, CDR2 YSLEER, per germline. The CDR3 spells CASSQAGTSVPDSSYEQYF. The CDR3 DNA follows: TGCGCCAGCAGCCAAGCCGGGACATCAGTTCCGGATAGCTCCTACGAGCAGTACTTC.

This clonotype was seen a handful of times. The chain employs TRBV7-9 and TRBJ2-1; 8 positions agree with TRBD1. V dropped 1 base and J dropped 4; count of bases not matched to a gene: 9. Per germline, CDR1 SEHNR and CDR2 FQNEAQ (reference sequence). The CDR3 sequence is 17 residues long. The CDR3 region has the DNA TGTGCCAGCAGCTTAGTATTTGGGGACAGGCAGTACAATGAGCAGTTCTTC. Residues: CASSLVFGDRQYNEQFF.

A word on this clonotype: At one end the junction does not follow the germline gene, possibly because of a read error. The chain has TRBV29-1 and TRBJ1-2; D not resolved. CDR3 length: 14 amino acids. The germline V gene encodes CDR1 SQVTM and CDR2 ANQGSEA. CDR3 bases: TGCAGCGTTGAAGCACCAAAACCGCCCTATGGCTGCACCTTC. Amino acid sequence: CSVEAPKPPYGCTF.

The genes are TRBV4-2 and TRBJ1-6; D is unclear. Per the germline V gene, CDR1 is LGHNA and CDR2 is YNFKEQ. This CDR3 has 18 amino acids. V lost 0 bases, J lost 0 bases, and 12 bases lay in between. CDR3 in DNA: TGTGCCAGCAGCCAAGATCCAGCCTCTAGCTCCTATAATTCACCCCTCCACTTT. It specifies CASSQDPASSSYNSPLHF.

The genes are TRBV7-9 and TRBJ1-5; no firm D call. The V end was cut by 2 bases, the J end by 12 bases, with 14 bases between. The CDR3 spans 13 residues. Germline V gene sequence: CDR1 SEHNR, CDR2 FQNEAQ (reference sequence). CDR3 in amino acids: CASSLIEGENQHF. The CDR3 nucleotides are TGTGCCAGCAGCTTAATCGAAGGCGAGAACCAGCATTTT.

This clonotype occurred many times. CDR3 nucleotides: TGTGCCAGCAGTCAATGGACAGCGAACACATACCAAGAGACCCAGTACTTC. It translates to CASSQWTANTYQETQYF. The rearrangement joins TRBV7-6 to TRBJ2-5; perhaps TRBD1 as D (6 bases). Germline V CDR1 and CDR2: SGHVS, FNYEAQ. The CDR3 consists of 17 residues. Trimming took off 6 bases at V and 0 bases at J, with 20 bases between the two ends.

The chain is built from TRBV20-1 and TRBJ2-3, with D perhaps matching TRBD2 (5 bases). V lost 4 bases and J 3 bases, leaving 11 bases between the germline ends. Germline assignment: CDR1 DFQATT and CDR2 SNEGSKA (reference sequence). The CDR3 covers 13 residues. CDR3 nucleotides: TGCAGTGCTATTGAGGGCCGAACAGATACGCAGTATTTT. This encodes CSAIEGRTDTQYF.

This clonotype was seen a few times. The chain carries TRBV5-1 and TRBJ2-3; 12 nucleotides agree with TRBD2. The V gene end was trimmed by 0 bases and the J gene end by 2 bases; junction bases not matched to a gene: 4. CDR1 and CDR2 from the germline V gene are SGHRS and YFSETQ. CDR3 length equals 17 residues. This CDR3 reads CASSLAGLAGFTDTQYF. CDR3 bases: TGCGCCAGCAGCTTGGCCGGACTAGCGGGGTTCACAGATACGCAGTATTTT.

This clonotype was seen a handful of times. The gene calls are TRBV4-2 and TRBJ1-4; 10 nucleotides agree with TRBD1. The CDR3 is 18 amino acids. J lost 4 bases, V lost 3 bases, and 11 bases had no gene match. The V gene's germline CDR1 is LGHNA and CDR2 YNFKEQ. The DNA of the CDR3 is TGTGCCAGCAGCCATCTATTTTTGACAGGGGGCGGTAATGAAAAACTGTTTTTT. This codes for CASSHLFLTGGGNEKLFF.

The chain couples TRBV20-1 to TRBJ2-3; 10 positions match TRBD2. CDR3 length: 18 residues. J lost 5 bases, V lost 1 base, and 15 bases had no gene match. The germline V gene encodes CDR1 DFQATT and CDR2 SNEGSKA (reference sequence). The CDR3 DNA sequence: TGCAGTGCTAGAGGGGGGCTAGCGGGGGCCTCGGGAGTAGATACGCAGTATTTT. It yields the protein CSARGGLAGASGVDTQYF.